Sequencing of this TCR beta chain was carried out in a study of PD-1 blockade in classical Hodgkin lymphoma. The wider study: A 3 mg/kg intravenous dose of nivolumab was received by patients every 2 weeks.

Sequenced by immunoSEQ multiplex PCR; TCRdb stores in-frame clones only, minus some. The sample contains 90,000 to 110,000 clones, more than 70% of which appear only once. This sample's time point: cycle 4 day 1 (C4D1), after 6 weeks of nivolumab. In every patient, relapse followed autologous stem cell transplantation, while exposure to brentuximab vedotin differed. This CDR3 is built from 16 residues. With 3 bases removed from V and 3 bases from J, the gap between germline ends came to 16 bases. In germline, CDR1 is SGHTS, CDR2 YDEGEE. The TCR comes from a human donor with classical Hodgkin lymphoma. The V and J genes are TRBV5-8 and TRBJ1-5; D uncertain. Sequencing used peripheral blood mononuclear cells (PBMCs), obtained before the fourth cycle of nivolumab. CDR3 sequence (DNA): TGTGCCAGCAGCTACAAGACGTTGGGTGTCAATCAGCCCCAGCATTTT. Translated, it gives CASSYKTLGVNQPQHF.